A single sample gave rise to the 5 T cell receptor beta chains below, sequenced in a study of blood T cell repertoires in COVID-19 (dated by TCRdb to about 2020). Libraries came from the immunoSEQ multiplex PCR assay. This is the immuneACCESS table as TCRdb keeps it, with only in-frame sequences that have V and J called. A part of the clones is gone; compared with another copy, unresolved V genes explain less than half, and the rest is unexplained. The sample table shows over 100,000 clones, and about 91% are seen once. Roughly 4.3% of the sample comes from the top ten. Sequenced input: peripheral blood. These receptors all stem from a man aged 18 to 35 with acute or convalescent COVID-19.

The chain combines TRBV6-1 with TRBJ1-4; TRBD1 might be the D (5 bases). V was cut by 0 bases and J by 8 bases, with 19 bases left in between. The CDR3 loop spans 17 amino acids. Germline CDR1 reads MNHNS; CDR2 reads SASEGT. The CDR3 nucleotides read TGTGCCAGCAGTGAAGCGGTGGGGTTAGGGGATTGGGAAAAACTGTTTTTT. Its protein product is CASSEAVGLGDWEKLFF.

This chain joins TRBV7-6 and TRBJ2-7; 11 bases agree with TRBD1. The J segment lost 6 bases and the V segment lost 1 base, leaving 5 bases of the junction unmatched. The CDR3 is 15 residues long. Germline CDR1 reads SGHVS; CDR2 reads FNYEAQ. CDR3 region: CASSLDGTGGGEQYF. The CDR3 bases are TGTGCCAGCAGCTTAGACGGGACAGGGGGTGGCGAGCAGTACTTC.

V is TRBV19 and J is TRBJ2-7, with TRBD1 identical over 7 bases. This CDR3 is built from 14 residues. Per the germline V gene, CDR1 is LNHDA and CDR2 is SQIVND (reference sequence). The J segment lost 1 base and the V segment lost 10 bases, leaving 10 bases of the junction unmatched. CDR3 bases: TGTGCCACCAGTTCGGGACAGCCTTCCTACGAGCAGTACTTC. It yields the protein CATSSGQPSYEQYF.

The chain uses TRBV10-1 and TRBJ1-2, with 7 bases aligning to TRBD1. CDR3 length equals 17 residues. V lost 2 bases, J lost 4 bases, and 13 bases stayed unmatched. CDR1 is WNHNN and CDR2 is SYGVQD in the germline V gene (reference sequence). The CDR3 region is CASSEDRVVSLSYGYTF. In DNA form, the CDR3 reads TGCGCCAGCAGTGAGGACAGGGTTGTATCGCTGAGCTATGGCTACACCTTC.

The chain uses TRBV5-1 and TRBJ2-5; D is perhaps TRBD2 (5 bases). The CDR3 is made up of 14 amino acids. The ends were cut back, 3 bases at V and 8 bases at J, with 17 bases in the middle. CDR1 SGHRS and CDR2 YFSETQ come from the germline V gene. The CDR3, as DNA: TGCGCCAGCAGCTCGACGTCGGGGTCGGGTACCCAGTACTTC. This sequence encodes CASSSTSGSGTQYF.